Detailed here is one T cell receptor (beta chain). Original handling: Reference gene primer amplification gave estimated nucleated cell counts. Some clones are missing from TCRdb's copy, which holds only in-frame ones; the method was immunoSEQ multiplex PCR. The DNA gave D and trimming, while V, J and clone size come from that table. Among a few hundred thousand clones listed, roughly 84% were seen once. The V gene's germline CDR1 is LGHNA and CDR2 YNFKEQ. J lost 4 bases, V lost 0 bases, and 8 bases had no gene match. The CDR3 has 16 residues. This entry is derived from a study of blood T cell repertoires in COVID-19. Overall study context: Donors in the United States, Italy and Spain gave samples during acute or convalescent COVID-19. T cells, B-cell-depleted T cells, or PBMCs provided the cDNA or gDNA that served as material.

Sequencing was done on a sample of peripheral blood. The chain recombines TRBV4-2 with TRBJ2-5; 7 nucleotides align to TRBD2. This clonotype was obtained from a man aged 55 to 70 with acute or convalescent COVID-19. The CDR3 spells CASSQEAGTGGETQYF. Here the CDR3 DNA reads TGTGCCAGCAGCCAAGAGGCAGGGACGGGGGGAGAGACCCAGTACTTC.